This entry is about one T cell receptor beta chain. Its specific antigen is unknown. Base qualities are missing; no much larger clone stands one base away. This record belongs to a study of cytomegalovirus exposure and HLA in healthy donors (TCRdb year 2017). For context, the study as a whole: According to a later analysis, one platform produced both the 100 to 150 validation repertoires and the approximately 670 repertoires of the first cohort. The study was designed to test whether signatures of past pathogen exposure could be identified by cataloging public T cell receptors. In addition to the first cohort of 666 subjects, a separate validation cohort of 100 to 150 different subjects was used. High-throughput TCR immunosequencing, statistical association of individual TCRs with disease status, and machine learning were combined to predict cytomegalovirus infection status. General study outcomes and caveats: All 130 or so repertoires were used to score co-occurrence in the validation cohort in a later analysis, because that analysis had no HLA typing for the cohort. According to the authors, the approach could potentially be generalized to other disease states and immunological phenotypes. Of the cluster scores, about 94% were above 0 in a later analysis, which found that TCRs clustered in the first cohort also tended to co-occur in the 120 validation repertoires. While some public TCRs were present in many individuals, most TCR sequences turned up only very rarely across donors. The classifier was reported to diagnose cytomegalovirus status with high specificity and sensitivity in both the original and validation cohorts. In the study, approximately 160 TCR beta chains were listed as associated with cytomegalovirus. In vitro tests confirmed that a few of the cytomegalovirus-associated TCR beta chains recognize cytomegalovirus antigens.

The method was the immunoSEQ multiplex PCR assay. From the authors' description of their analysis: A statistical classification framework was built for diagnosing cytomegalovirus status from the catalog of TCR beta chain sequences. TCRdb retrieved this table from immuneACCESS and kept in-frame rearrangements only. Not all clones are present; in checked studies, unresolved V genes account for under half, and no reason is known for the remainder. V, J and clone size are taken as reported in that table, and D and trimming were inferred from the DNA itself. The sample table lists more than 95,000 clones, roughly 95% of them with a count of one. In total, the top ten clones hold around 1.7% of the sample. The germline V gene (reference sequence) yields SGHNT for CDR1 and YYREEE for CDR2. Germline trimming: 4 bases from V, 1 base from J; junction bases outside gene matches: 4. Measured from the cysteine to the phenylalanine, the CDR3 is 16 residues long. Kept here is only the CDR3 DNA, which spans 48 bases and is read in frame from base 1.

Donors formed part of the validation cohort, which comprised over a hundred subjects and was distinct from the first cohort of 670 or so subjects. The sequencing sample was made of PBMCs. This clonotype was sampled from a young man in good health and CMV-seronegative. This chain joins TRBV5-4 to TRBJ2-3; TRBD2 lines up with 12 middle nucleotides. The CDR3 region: CASSPGTSGRTDTQYF. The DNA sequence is TGTGCCAGCAGCCCCGGGACTAGCGGGCGCACAGATACGCAGTATTTT.